One and the same sample provided the 18 T cell receptor beta chains below, sequenced in a study of CD8 T cells in ankylosing spondylitis. Findings and limits, study-wide: A TCR beta motif of several highly homologous variants appeared characteristic of ankylosing spondylitis blood.

Their cognate antigens are unknown. TCRdb called the 5' RACE reads again in MiXCR, with one record for every CDR3 protein. In the table there are roughly 440,000 distinct CDR3 sequences, roughly a sixth of which are singletons. Sequenced input: blood, either unsorted or a sorted T cell fraction (not recorded which). The receptors here all came from a male donor with ankylosing spondylitis.

The rearrangement uses TRBV29-1 and TRBJ2-7; TRBD2 matches 12 bases. The CDR3 spans 16 residues. Germline V gives CDR1 SQVTM, CDR2 ANQGSEA. V gave up 0 bases and J gave up 0 bases; unmatched junction bases: 3. CDR3: CSVEEGLAGSSYEQYF. The CDR3 coding sequence is TGCAGCGTTGAAGAAGGACTAGCGGGAAGCTCCTACGAGCAGTACTTC.

The sample holds many counts of this clonotype. This chain uses TRBV6-1 with TRBJ1-1; possibly TRBD1 for D (6 bases). The V and J ends lost 7 bases and 4 bases respectively, with 13 bases between them. The germline CDR1 and CDR2 sequences are MNHNS and SASEGT. The length of the CDR3 is 13 residues. The CDR3 DNA reads as TGTGCCAGCACCCCGGGCAGGGGCACTGAAGCTTTCTTT. This gives the protein CASTPGRGTEAFF.

The chain has TRBV29-1 and TRBJ1-2, with a tentative D call TRBD1 (5 bases). V gave up 3 bases and J gave up 4 bases, with 15 bases separating them. This CDR3 spans 14 amino acids. CDR1 is SQVTM, CDR2 ANQGSEA, per germline. In DNA form, the CDR3 reads TGCAGCGTTGAGTATGGCAGGGCTGGCTATGGCTACACCTTC. It specifies CSVEYGRAGYGYTF.

This chain uses TRBV10-3 with TRBJ1-2, with D perhaps TRBD1 (6 bases). The germline gives CDR1 ENHRY, CDR2 SYGVKD. The CDR3 totals 13 residues. V lost 5 bases to trimming and J lost 6 bases, with 13 bases between them. In DNA, the CDR3 is TGTGCCATCAGTCCTCCGGGACATCATGGCTACACCTTC. This sequence encodes CAISPPGHHGYTF.

This clonotype has at least ten counts. The chain carries TRBV12-3 or TRBV12-4 and TRBJ1-4, with 8 positions matching TRBD1. V dropped 6 bases and J dropped 8; count of bases not matched to a gene: 8. The CDR3 spans 14 residues. The CDR3 coding sequence is TGTGCCAGCAGGCGAACAGGGGGAGAAGAAAAACTGTTTTTT. This encodes CASRRTGGEEKLFF.

This clonotype showed up just once. This chain connects TRBV11-2 to TRBJ1-1; D uncertain. The ends were cut back, 5 bases at V and 1 base at J, with 11 bases in the middle. The CDR3 is 14 amino acids. Looked up from germline, CDR1 is SGHAT and CDR2 is FQNNGV. The CDR3 DNA reads TGTGCCAGCAGCCCCTTAAACCAGAACACTGAAGCTTTCTTT. Encoded protein: CASSPLNQNTEAFF.

There are a few counts of this clonotype. The chain has TRBV20-1 and TRBJ2-3; the match to TRBD1 covers 8 bases. Germline V gene lookup returns CDR1 DFQATT and CDR2 SNEGSKA (reference sequence). The CDR3 loop spans 15 amino acids. V shed 7 bases and J 0 bases; nucleotides not matched to a gene: 9. CDR3 in DNA: TGCAGTGTTGAGGGAGGACAGGGAAGCACAGATACGCAGTATTTT. Translated, it gives CSVEGGQGSTDTQYF.

This clonotype was seen a handful of times. The chain employs TRBV20-1 and TRBJ2-2, with D perhaps TRBD1 or TRBD2 (8 bases each). The CDR3 is 18 residues long. The germline V gene has CDR1 DFQATT and CDR2 SNEGSKA (reference sequence). V lost 6 bases to trimming and J lost 6 bases, with 29 bases between them. The CDR3 here is CSASPLAGQGARAGELFF. As DNA, the CDR3 is TGCAGTGCGAGCCCCCTAGCGGGCCAGGGGGCAAGGGCCGGGGAGCTGTTTTTT.

This clonotype was counted a few times. This rearrangement joins TRBV4-1 to TRBJ1-5; the match to TRBD1 covers 7 bases. Germline CDR1 MGHRA, CDR2 YSYEKL. V dropped 4 bases and J dropped 2; count of bases not matched to a gene: 14. The length of the CDR3 is 18 residues. The CDR3 region has the DNA TGCGCCAGCAGCCTTAGACTTCCCGGGACAGTAGGCAATCAGCCCCAGCATTTT. Translating gives CASSLRLPGTVGNQPQHF.

Only a few counts were recorded for this clonotype. The chain couples TRBV20-1 to TRBJ1-1; D gene uncertain. V was pared by 3 bases and J by 1 base, with 9 bases between. The CDR3 contains 13 residues. The germline gives CDR1 DFQATT, CDR2 SNEGSKA (reference sequence). The CDR3 bases are TGCAGTGCTAGGACCCTCGGGAACACTGAAGCTTTCTTT. Translated: CSARTLGNTEAFF.

This clonotype was found a few times. This chain joins TRBV28 and TRBJ1-2, with D unclear. V gave up 7 bases and J gave up 7 bases, with 10 bases separating them. There are 11 residues in the CDR3. Germline-derived CDR1 and CDR2 are MDHEN and SYDVKM. The CDR3 bases are TGTGCCAGCAAAGAGGGAGGTGGCTACACCTTC. Protein: CASKEGGGYTF.

This clonotype appeared a few times. V is TRBV15 and J is TRBJ2-5; TRBD2 aligns across 8 bases. The CDR3 consists of 15 residues. Trimming removed 1 base from V and 4 bases from J; junction bases left unmatched: 5. Germline V lookup: CDR1 LNHNV, CDR2 YYDKDF (reference sequence). The CDR3 DNA follows: TGTGCCACCAGCAGAGTTAGCGGGGTTGGAGAGACCCAGTACTTC. It encodes CATSRVSGVGETQYF. Together with reference TRBV15 and TRBJ2-5, the CDR3 gives the full variable domain: DAMVIQNPRYQVTQFGKPVTLSCSQTLNHNVMYWYQQKSSQAPKLLFHYYDKDFNNEADTPDNFQSRRPNTSFCFLDIRSPGLGDTAMYLCATSRVSGVGETQYFGPGTRLLVL.

The rearrangement joins TRBV5-1 to TRBJ1-2, with D perhaps matching TRBD1 (6 bases). This CDR3 is 13 amino acids long. Germline loops: CDR1 SGHRS, CDR2 YFSETQ. The V gene lost 0 bases and the J gene lost 8 bases, with 11 bases spanning the gap. CDR3 in DNA: TGCGCCAGCAGCTTGGTCGGACAGCCCGGCTACACCTTC. It is translated as CASSLVGQPGYTF. The complete variable domain, with remaining parts taken from reference TRBV5-1 and TRBJ1-2, reads KAGVTQTPRYLIKTRGQQVTLSCSPISGHRSVSWYQQTPGQGLQFLFEYFSETQRNKGNFPGRFSGRQFSNSRSEMNVSTLELGDSALYLCASSLVGQPGYTFGSGTRLTVV.

V and J are TRBV6-6 and TRBJ2-1; 9 positions match TRBD1. There are 13 residues in the CDR3. Germline V gives CDR1 MNHNY, CDR2 SVGAGI (reference sequence). Losses at the gene ends were 7 bases for V and 3 bases for J; bases not matched to a gene: 1. In nucleotides, the CDR3 is TGTGCCAGCATGGACAGGGGCTACAATGAGCAGTTCTTC. Translated: CASMDRGYNEQFF.

This clonotype occurred a few times. CDR3 nucleotide sequence: TGTGCCAGCAGCCCCCGGGACCAGGAGCAGTACTTC. It translates to CASSPRDQEQYF. This rearrangement joins TRBV7-9 to TRBJ2-7; D is tentatively TRBD1 or TRBD2 (5 bases each). Trimming cost V 5 bases and J 7 bases, with 12 bases left between them. The CDR3 is made up of 12 amino acids. In germline, CDR1 is SEHNR, CDR2 FQNEAQ (reference sequence).

This clonotype came up a few times. The chain uses TRBV7-8 and TRBJ2-5; the D gene is possibly TRBD2 (5 bases). Germline V gene lookup returns CDR1 SGHVS and CDR2 FQNEAQ. V was clipped by 0 bases and J by 5 bases, with 13 bases between them. This CDR3 has 15 residues. CDR3 nucleotide sequence: TGTGCCAGCAGCTTAGCGGGAGCGCTTCTGGAGACCCAGTACTTC. As protein: CASSLAGALLETQYF.

V gene TRBV5-1 combines with J gene TRBJ2-1; 9 positions match TRBD2. Germline V gives CDR1 SGHRS, CDR2 YFSETQ. The V segment lost 4 bases and the J segment 7 bases; nucleotides outside the gene matches: 9. The CDR3 loop spans 15 amino acids. The CDR3 protein is CASSTLAGLANEQFF. CDR3 nucleotide sequence: TGCGCCAGCAGCACCCTAGCGGGATTGGCAAATGAGCAGTTCTTC.

This clonotype was seen ten or more times. The V gene is TRBV29-1, the J gene TRBJ2-1, with 7 bases fitting TRBD1. CDR3 length equals 13 residues. The V gene's germline CDR1 is SQVTM and CDR2 ANQGSEA. V shed 3 bases and J 4 bases; nucleotides not matched to a gene: 3. The CDR3 DNA is TGCAGCGTTGACAGGGGGAATTACAATGAGCAGTTCTTC. Translated, it gives CSVDRGNYNEQFF.